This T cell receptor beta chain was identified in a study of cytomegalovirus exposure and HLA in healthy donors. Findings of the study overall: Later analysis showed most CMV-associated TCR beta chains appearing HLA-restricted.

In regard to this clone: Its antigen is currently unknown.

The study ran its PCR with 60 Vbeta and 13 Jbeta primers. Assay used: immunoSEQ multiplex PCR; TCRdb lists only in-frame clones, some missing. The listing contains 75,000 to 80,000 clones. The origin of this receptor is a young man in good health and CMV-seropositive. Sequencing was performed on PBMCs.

The CDR3 sequence: CASSSGYGNQPQHF. The DNA of the CDR3 is TGTGCCAGCAGTTCAGGGTACGGCAATCAGCCCCAGCATTTT. This chain connects TRBV27 to TRBJ1-5; possible D gene TRBD1, 5 bases. V dropped 4 bases and J dropped 2 bases, with 9 bases sitting between them. Germline CDR1 is MNHEY and CDR2 is SMNVEV (reference sequence). The CDR3 runs to 14 residues.